Given below is one T cell receptor beta chain in context. Its antigen is undetermined. CDR3 size: 12 residues. J lost 9 bases, V lost 0 bases, and 0 bases had no gene match. The germline CDR1 and CDR2 sequences are SGHRS and YFSETQ. This sample was taken from a study of cytomegalovirus exposure and HLA in healthy donors. Study-level background: Most donors, roughly 82% of a few hundred genotyped, fell in the Caucasian-associated ancestry cluster.

Findings and limits, study-wide: On later analysis, the bulk of CMV-associated TCR beta chains appeared to be HLA-restricted. TCR beta V- and J-gene trimming was later associated with a missense DCLRE1C variant. Fewer than 200 TCR beta chains were listed as cytomegalovirus-associated.

PCR amplification relied on 60 Vbeta primers (plus 13 Jbeta primers). Clones were read by immunoSEQ multiplex PCR, and TCRdb kept only the in-frame ones, dropping some. The repertoire includes more than 95,000 clones, more than 75% of them detected once, and roughly 5.4% sits in the top ten. The sequencing input was PBMCs. The clonotype originates from a woman younger than 35 in good health and CMV-seropositive. The chain uses TRBV5-1 and TRBJ2-1, with 7 bases that match TRBD1. The CDR3 sequence: CASSLGTGEQFF. The CDR3 DNA sequence: TGCGCCAGCAGCTTGGGGACAGGTGAGCAGTTCTTC.